Following are 27 T cell receptor beta chains from one sample sequenced in a study of blood T cell repertoires in COVID-19. The data were produced by immunoSEQ multiplex PCR, yet TCRdb's version contains in-frame clones alone and is incomplete. The data contain about 220,000 clones, around 80% of them seen just once; the ten biggest clones take up roughly 7%. The specimen was peripheral blood. The receptors were sampled from a woman between 70 and 85 years old with acute or convalescent COVID-19.

The rearrangement uses TRBV15 and TRBJ2-3; maybe TRBD2 (6 bases). In germline, CDR1 is LNHNV, CDR2 YYDKDF (reference sequence). This CDR3 is built from 15 residues. V lost 0 bases to trimming and J lost 3 bases, with 10 bases between them. CDR3 loop: CATSRDRRETDTQYF. The CDR3 nucleotides read TGTGCCACCAGCAGAGATCGGAGGGAGACAGATACGCAGTATTTT.

This clone was seen only a few times. V is TRBV6-2 or TRBV6-3 and J is TRBJ2-5; TRBD2 is a possible D gene (6 bases). Germline-derived CDR1 and CDR2 are MNHEY and SVGEGT. The V end was cut by 6 bases, the J end by 1 base, with 18 bases between. The CDR3 extends over 16 amino acids. CDR3 loop: CASRPYGTGGQETQYF. CDR3 nucleotides: TGTGCCAGCAGACCTTACGGGACTGGGGGCCAAGAGACCCAGTACTTC.

This rearrangement joins TRBV18 to TRBJ2-1; TRBD1 matches at 8 bases. The CDR3 is 15 amino acids. Germline values: CDR1 KGHSH, CDR2 LQKENI. V was clipped by 5 bases and J by 9 bases; unmatched bases: 12. The CDR3 loop reads CASSSNRGLSGEQFF. CDR3 DNA: TGTGCCAGCTCATCTAACAGGGGGTTGTCCGGTGAGCAGTTCTTC.

V and J are TRBV5-1 and TRBJ1-1, with D perhaps matching TRBD1 (5 bases). CDR1 is SGHRS and CDR2 is YFSETQ in the germline V gene. CDR3 length equals 16 residues. Trimming took 0 bases from V and 3 from J, leaving 15 bases between them. CDR3 sequence reads: CASSLAGYGGDTEAFF. Written as DNA, the CDR3 is TGCGCCAGCAGCTTGGCCGGATACGGGGGAGACACTGAAGCTTTCTTT.

The CDR3, as DNA: TGTGCCAGCAGGCGGGGACAAGAGACCCAGTACTTC. Translating gives CASRRGQETQYF. The chain has TRBV11-2 and TRBJ2-5; tentative D call: TRBD2 (6 bases). The CDR3 spans 12 residues. Germline CDR1 and CDR2: SGHAT and FQNNGV. V was pared by 6 bases and J by 2 bases, with 7 bases between.

The chain is built from TRBV24-1 and TRBJ2-2; D unresolved. CDR1 and CDR2 from the germline V gene are KGHDR and SFDVKD. The V and J ends lost 4 bases and 5 bases respectively, with 10 bases between them. The CDR3 loop spans 14 amino acids. CDR3 protein: CATSDAAITGELFF. CDR3 coding DNA: TGTGCCACCAGTGACGCGGCAATTACCGGGGAGCTGTTTTTT.

The chain is built from TRBV9 and TRBJ2-7; tentative D call: TRBD2 (6 bases). The V and J ends lost 0 bases and 1 base respectively, with 17 bases between them. The CDR3 has 17 residues. Germline-derived CDR1 and CDR2 are SGDLS and YYNGEE. The CDR3 loop reads CASSVARGLEGSYEQYV. For the CDR3, the DNA is TGTGCCAGCAGCGTAGCCCGGGGATTGGAGGGATCCTACGAGCAGTACGTC.

This clone has just a few counts. This chain joins TRBV6-5 and TRBJ2-1; D gene ambiguous. Trimming took off 2 bases at V and 3 bases at J, with 8 bases between the two ends. The CDR3 spans 14 residues. Germline V CDR1 and CDR2: MNHEY, SVGAGI. The CDR3 protein is CASSYALDYNEQFF. The CDR3 DNA is TGTGCCAGCAGTTACGCCCTAGACTACAATGAGCAGTTCTTC.

This clone was recorded once. J is TRBJ2-3 and V is TRBV15; weak D call: TRBD1 (5 bases). This CDR3 has 13 residues. Trimming cost V 0 bases and J 4 bases, with 5 bases left between them. Germline V CDR1 and CDR2: LNHNV, YYDKDF (reference sequence). The chain's CDR3 is CATSREGADTQYF. The CDR3 region has the DNA TGTGCCACCAGCAGAGAAGGGGCAGATACGCAGTATTTT.

The gene calls are TRBV6-5 and TRBJ2-2; no definite D call. CDR1 is MNHEY, CDR2 SVGAGI, per germline. The CDR3 has 13 amino acids. V was trimmed by 2 bases and J by 8 bases, leaving 9 bases between them. CDR3 region: CASSYGQLGELFF. DNA for the CDR3: TGTGCCAGCAGTTACGGCCAGTTGGGGGAGCTGTTTTTT.

The V call is TRBV5-1, the J call TRBJ2-7, with D perhaps matching TRBD1 (6 bases). Germline V CDR1 and CDR2: SGHRS, YFSETQ. V shed 4 bases and J shed 5 bases, with 16 bases lying between them. The CDR3 sequence is 14 residues long. The CDR3 is CASSLVGGGHEQYV. CDR3 coding DNA: TGCGCCAGCAGCCTGGTCGGTGGGGGCCACGAGCAGTACGTC.

The chain carries TRBV15 and TRBJ2-1, with TRBD2 as a possible D gene (5 bases). Germline CDR1 is LNHNV and CDR2 is YYDKDF (reference sequence). The CDR3 loop spans 17 amino acids. Trimming took off 0 bases at V and 3 bases at J, with 15 bases between the two ends. The DNA for the CDR3 is TGTGCCACCAGCAGAGATGACGGCGGGCTAAGCTACAATGAGCAGTTCTTC. Protein sequence: CATSRDDGGLSYNEQFF.

The chain carries TRBV7-3 and TRBJ2-5; 7 bases align to TRBD2. CDR1 is SGHTA, CDR2 FQGTGA, per germline. CDR3 size: 17 residues. The V gene end was trimmed by 2 bases and the J gene end by 2 bases; junction bases not matched to a gene: 11. The CDR3 loop is CASSLDFGEGCQETQYF. The CDR3 DNA reads TGTGCCAGCAGCTTAGATTTTGGGGAGGGGTGTCAAGAGACCCAGTACTTC.

This chain connects TRBV24-1 to TRBJ2-5; tentative D call: TRBD2 (5 bases). V was pared by 3 bases and J by 5 bases, with 21 bases between. The CDR3 is made up of 17 amino acids. Germline CDR1 KGHDR, CDR2 SFDVKD. This chain's CDR3 is CATSDRRAGMRRETQYF. The CDR3 nucleotides are TGTGCCACCAGTGATCGTAGGGCGGGTATGAGGAGGGAGACCCAGTACTTC.

In its sample, this clone was seen a few times. The V and J genes are TRBV14 and TRBJ1-1; D uncertain. V lost 6 bases and J lost 2, with 10 bases in between. The CDR3 is 13 amino acids. Germline CDR1 SGHDN, CDR2 FVKESK. The CDR3 is CASREQRNTEAFF. The CDR3, as DNA: TGTGCCAGCAGGGAACAGAGAAACACTGAAGCTTTCTTT.

This chain links TRBV6-2 or TRBV6-3 with TRBJ2-3; 10 bases are a match to TRBD2. Unmatched junction bases numbered 10, after V lost 6 bases and J lost 1 base. Germline lookup yields CDR1 MNHEY and CDR2 SVGEGT. The CDR3 is 17 residues long. In nucleotides, the CDR3 is TGTGCCAGCAGCCTTACCTCTGGACTAGCGGGCACAGATACGCAGTATTTT. It yields the protein CASSLTSGLAGTDTQYF.

This clone was counted many times. The rearrangement links TRBV7-3 to TRBJ2-2; tentatively, D is TRBD2 (5 bases). The CDR3 contains 15 residues. Trimming shortened V by 5 bases and J by 3 bases, and 13 bases separated the two germline ends. Germline CDR1 reads SGHTA; CDR2 reads FQGTGA. CDR3 sequence: CASSTRRDYTGELFF. The CDR3 nucleotides are TGTGCCAGCAGCACCAGACGGGATTACACCGGGGAGCTGTTTTTT.

The V and J genes are TRBV11-2 and TRBJ2-5, with a weak D call TRBD1 (6 bases). The CDR3 runs to 14 residues. Germline-derived CDR1 and CDR2 are SGHAT and FQNNGV. V was pared by 5 bases and J by 4 bases, with 14 bases between. The CDR3 loop is CASSVLQGRETQYF. In DNA, the CDR3 is TGTGCCAGCAGCGTCTTACAGGGACGAGAGACCCAGTACTTC.

CDR3 in amino acids: CASSPLQREGTQYF. In nucleotides, the CDR3 is TGTGCCAGCTCACCATTGCAGCGGGAGGGGACCCAGTACTTC. The chain recombines TRBV18 with TRBJ2-5; TRBD2 matches at 10 bases. Germline CDR1 reads KGHSH; CDR2 reads LQKENI. V shed 2 bases and J 7 bases; nucleotides not matched to a gene: 4. The CDR3 has 14 residues.

In this sample, this clone turned up a few times. This chain connects TRBV10-2 to TRBJ1-6; 7 nucleotides align to TRBD1. J gave up 9 bases and V 0 bases, and 8 bases lay outside the gene matches. The CDR3 has 16 amino acids. Germline assignment: CDR1 WSHSY and CDR2 SAAADI. As DNA, the CDR3 is TGCGCCAGCAGTGAGTCGAATCCAGGGGGAATTTCACCCCTCCACTTT. This gives the protein CASSESNPGGISPLHF.

Concerning this clone: This sample includes further DNA sequences coding for the same CDR3. This chain links TRBV12-3 or TRBV12-4 with TRBJ2-7, with D uncertain. V dropped 5 bases and J dropped 6 bases, with 8 bases sitting between them. This CDR3 comprises 11 residues. CDR3 in DNA: TGTGCCAGCAGTCTCTACGGCGAGCAGTACTTC. Amino acid sequence: CASSLYGEQYF.

The chain combines TRBV19 with TRBJ2-7, with 7 bases fitting TRBD1. Trimming took 6 bases from V and 2 from J; bases not matched to a gene: 4. The CDR3 extends over 13 amino acids. In germline, CDR1 is LNHDA, CDR2 SQIVND (reference sequence). The CDR3 coding sequence is TGTGCCAGTAGGATGGGACAGCCCTACGAGCAGTACTTC. Protein sequence: CASRMGQPYEQYF.

This clone was seen only a few times. The rearrangement uses TRBV29-1 and TRBJ1-2; tentatively, D is TRBD1 (6 bases). V lost 4 bases and J 7 bases, leaving 10 bases between the germline ends. The CDR3 contains 11 residues. CDR1 SQVTM and CDR2 ANQGSEA come from the germline V gene. The CDR3 is CSVGGGGGYTF. DNA for the CDR3: TGCAGCGTTGGAGGGGGTGGTGGCTACACCTTC.

The genes are TRBV25-1 and TRBJ1-5; possible D gene TRBD1, 5 bases. Trimming removed 6 bases from V and 0 bases from J, with 18 bases in between. The germline V gene has CDR1 MGHDK and CDR2 SYGVNS. This CDR3 comprises 17 residues. The DNA of the CDR3 is TGTGCCAGCAGACCTCAGAGGACACCATTTAGCAATCAGCCCCAGCATTTT. This gives the protein CASRPQRTPFSNQPQHF.

The chain joins TRBV29-1 to TRBJ2-5; no firm D call. CDR1 is SQVTM and CDR2 is ANQGSEA in the germline V gene. Trimming stripped 4 bases from V and 5 bases from J, with 11 bases between. CDR3 length equals 12 residues. Here the CDR3 DNA reads TGCAGCGTTGCCCCTGACGGGGAGACCCAGTACTTC. Translating it yields CSVAPDGETQYF.

The chain is built from TRBV7-2 and TRBJ2-1; 7 bases fit TRBD2. This CDR3 spans 13 amino acids. Per the germline V gene, CDR1 is SGHTA and CDR2 is FQGNSA. Trimming took 0 bases from V and 8 from J; bases not matched to a gene: 1. The DNA for the CDR3 is TGTGCCAGCAGCTTAGCGGGGGGGTATGAGCAGTTCTTC. Its translation: CASSLAGGYEQFF.

This clone was picked up a small number of times. CDR3 nucleotides: TGTGCCAGCCACAGGGGCCTGAACACTGAAGCTTTCTTT. Translation gives CASHRGLNTEAFF. This chain connects TRBV6-5 to TRBJ1-1, with 7 bases identical to TRBD1. The germline V gene encodes CDR1 MNHEY and CDR2 SVGAGI. The CDR3 is made up of 13 amino acids. The V segment lost 8 bases and the J segment 0 bases; nucleotides outside the gene matches: 3.